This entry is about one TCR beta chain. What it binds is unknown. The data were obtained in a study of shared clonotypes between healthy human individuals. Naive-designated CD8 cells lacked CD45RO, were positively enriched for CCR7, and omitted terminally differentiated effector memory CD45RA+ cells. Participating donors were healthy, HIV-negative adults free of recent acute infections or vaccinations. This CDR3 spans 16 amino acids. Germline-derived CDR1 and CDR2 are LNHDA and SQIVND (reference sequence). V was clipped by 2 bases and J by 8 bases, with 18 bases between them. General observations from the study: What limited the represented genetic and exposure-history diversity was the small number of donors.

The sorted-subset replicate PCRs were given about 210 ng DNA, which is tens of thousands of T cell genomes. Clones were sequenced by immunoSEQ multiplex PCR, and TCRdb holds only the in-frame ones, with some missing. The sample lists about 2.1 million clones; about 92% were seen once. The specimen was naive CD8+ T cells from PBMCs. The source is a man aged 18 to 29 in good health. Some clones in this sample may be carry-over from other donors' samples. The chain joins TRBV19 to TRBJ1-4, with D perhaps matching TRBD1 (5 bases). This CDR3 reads CASSIFPRVEEEKLFF. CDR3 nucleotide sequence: TGTGCCAGTAGTATATTTCCCAGGGTGGAAGAGGAAAAACTGTTTTTT. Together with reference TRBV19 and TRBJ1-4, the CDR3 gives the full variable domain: DGGITQSPKYLFRKEGQNVTLSCEQNLNHDAMYWYRQDPGQGLRLIYYSQIVNDFQKGDIAEGYSVSREKKESFPLTVTSAQKNPTAFYLCASSIFPRVEEEKLFFGSGTQLSVL.